This T cell receptor (beta chain) derives from a study of blood T cell repertoires in COVID-19. The study assigned cohorts using participant-reported clinical history. Using immunoSEQ multiplex PCR, the repertoire was profiled, and TCRdb retains in-frame clones only, with some absent. The data hold 190,000 or so clones, with around 87% observed a single time. This sequence originates from a woman in her twenties or thirties who had recovered from COVID-19. Input material: PBMCs or T cells enriched from blood (not recorded which).

The CDR3 sequence is CASSQGDKYGNTIYF. The CDR3 DNA follows: TGTGCCAGCAGTCAGGGGGATAAGTATGGAAACACCATATATTTT. The chain employs TRBV6-5 and TRBJ1-3, with TRBD1 identical over 7 bases. The germline V gene encodes CDR1 MNHEY and CDR2 SVGAGI. The CDR3 contains 15 residues. Losses at the gene ends were 5 bases for V and 3 bases for J; bases not matched to a gene: 7.